This T cell receptor beta chain was identified in a study of Graves' ophthalmopathy and Graves' hyperthyroidism. Using RNA transcripts, the TCR beta CDR3 regions were amplified. Scientists carried out first-round RT-PCR using HTBI primers and then a second-round multiplex PCR. TCRdb re-called the multiplex PCR reads through MiXCR, storing one row per CDR3 protein. Altogether over 650,000 distinct CDR3 sequences are present, just over 40% being singletons, with the ten largest covering more than 2.5%. V lost 11 bases, J lost 0 bases, and 14 bases stayed unmatched. Germline CDR1 and CDR2: ENHRY and SYGVKD. The CDR3 has 18 amino acids. Moderate-to-severe activity, CAS ≥3, NOSPECS ≥4 and duration under 3 months were recorded for donors with ophthalmopathy. A volume of over 9 ml of fresh peripheral blood supplied the PBMCs.

The rearrangement joins TRBV10-3 to TRBJ2-2, with TRBD2 matching 11 bases. Sequencing was done on a sample of peripheral blood. The sequence derives from an adult man with Graves' ophthalmopathy. The CDR3 loop is CAWSVLRTSGSNTGELFF. DNA of the CDR3: TGTGCCTGGAGTGTACTGCGGACTAGCGGGTCGAACACCGGGGAGCTGTTTTTT.